Listed here are 23 T cell receptor beta chains from one sample, sequenced in a study of blood T cells in healthy people across ages. A second roughly 6 to 12 cycle PCR used barcoded and J-beta primers. TCRdb ran MiXCR on the 5' RACE reads and lists one entry per CDR3 protein. The table includes over 1,500,000 distinct CDR3 sequences, around 48% detected once. Material for sequencing was blood. The receptors here all came from a woman between 40 and 50 years old in good health.

This clonotype was detected only a few times. The rearrangement uses TRBV3-1 and TRBJ2-7; 9 nucleotides match TRBD1. This CDR3 has 15 amino acids. Germline assignment: CDR1 LGHDT and CDR2 YNNKEL (reference sequence). The junction had 9 bases not matched to a gene; V was cut back by 3 bases and J by 6 bases. The DNA of the CDR3 is TGTGCCAGCAGCCAGGGGACAGGGTTCGTAGGCGAGCAGTACTTC. Its translation is CASSQGTGFVGEQYF.

The chain carries TRBV5-6 and TRBJ1-2; D is unclear. The CDR3 totals 13 residues. V was cut by 0 bases and J by 4 bases, with 7 bases left in between. CDR1 and CDR2 (germline): SGHDT, YYEEEE. This chain's CDR3 is CASSLVRTYGYTF. CDR3 nucleotides: TGTGCCAGCAGCTTGGTTCGGACCTATGGCTACACCTTC.

This clonotype was seen ten or more times. The chain employs TRBV12-3 or TRBV12-4 and TRBJ1-6; tentative D call: TRBD1 (6 bases). V gave up 6 bases and J gave up 5 bases, with 11 bases separating them. This CDR3 contains 14 residues. The CDR3 reads CASSQDRNNSPLHF. The CDR3, as DNA: TGTGCCAGCAGCCAGGACAGAAATAATTCACCCCTCCACTTT.

The sample holds many counts of this clonotype. V gene TRBV7-2 combines with J gene TRBJ2-1, with 7 nucleotides matching TRBD2. CDR3 length equals 18 residues. J gave up 2 bases and V 2 bases, and 12 bases lay outside the gene matches. The germline V gene has CDR1 SGHTA and CDR2 FQGNSA. The CDR3 DNA reads as TGTGCCAGCAGCTTAAGGGTTGTACCGGGGGGTCCCTACAATGAGCAGTTCTTC. The encoded protein is CASSLRVVPGGPYNEQFF.

The rearrangement joins TRBV27 to TRBJ2-3; no clear D. With 6 bases removed from V and 1 base from J, the gap between germline ends came to 14 bases. This CDR3 is 15 amino acids long. Germline CDR1 reads MNHEY; CDR2 reads SMNVEV (reference sequence). The CDR3 DNA sequence: TGTGCCAGCAGCCAGGAAATCCTGCGCACAGATACGCAGTATTTT. It encodes CASSQEILRTDTQYF.

The chain couples TRBV27 to TRBJ2-1, with D uncertain. This CDR3 spans 15 amino acids. Germline V gives CDR1 MNHEY, CDR2 SMNVEV (reference sequence). The V end was cut by 3 bases, the J end by 0 bases, with 9 bases between. The CDR3 sequence: CASSFQDGSYNEQFF. The CDR3 nucleotides are TGTGCCAGCAGTTTTCAGGACGGCTCCTACAATGAGCAGTTCTTC.

The chain carries TRBV28 and TRBJ2-4; D unresolved. The DNA matches TRBJ2-7 better at its end, which makes the J call doubtful. The germline gives CDR1 MDHEN, CDR2 SYDVKM. This CDR3 comprises 15 residues. This CDR3 reads CASSLVSRNSYEQYF. CDR3 coding DNA: TGTGCCAGCAGTTTAGTTTCCCGTAACTCCTACGAGCAGTACTTC.

The chain joins TRBV12-3 or TRBV12-4 to TRBJ2-5; D may be TRBD2 (6 bases). Trimming removed 7 bases from V and 5 bases from J, with 11 bases in between. CDR3 size: 12 residues. As DNA, the CDR3 is TGTGCCAGCACCTTTGGGGGGGAGACCCAGTACTTC. This sequence encodes CASTFGGETQYF.

The V call is TRBV2, the J call TRBJ2-7, with a weak D call TRBD2 (6 bases). Per the germline V gene, CDR1 is SNHLY and CDR2 is FYNNEI. Trimming removed 11 bases from V and 6 bases from J, with 14 bases in between. The CDR3 sequence is 11 residues long. CDR3 in DNA: TGTGCCGCCGGAGGGTTAGGCGAGCAGTACTTC. This translates into CAAGGLGEQYF.

This clonotype was seen only a few times. The chain uses TRBV29-1 and TRBJ2-1; D perhaps matches TRBD1 (5 bases). Germline V CDR1 and CDR2: SQVTM, ANQGSEA. Trimming removed 5 bases from V and 3 bases from J, with 14 bases in between. The CDR3 sequence is 14 residues long. CDR3 sequence: CSVWSGQIYNEQFF. The CDR3 bases are TGCAGCGTTTGGTCTGGACAAATCTACAATGAGCAGTTCTTC.

The chain carries TRBV7-2 and TRBJ2-1; 9 bases are a match to TRBD2. The CDR3 is 16 amino acids. The J segment lost 3 bases and the V segment lost 5 bases, leaving 8 bases of the junction unmatched. Germline V gene lookup returns CDR1 SGHTA and CDR2 FQGNSA. The CDR3 DNA reads TGTGCCAGCAGCAACAGACTAGCGGCTATCTACAATGAGCAGTTCTTC. Residues: CASSNRLAAIYNEQFF.

This clonotype was found a few times. CDR3 loop: CASGARYEQYF. CDR3 sequence (DNA): TGTGCCAGCGGAGCGCGCTACGAGCAGTACTTC. The rearrangement links TRBV12-3 or TRBV12-4 to TRBJ2-7; D is ambiguous. Trimming pared 8 bases from V and 3 bases from J, leaving 8 bases between. The CDR3 has 11 amino acids.

The chain recombines TRBV7-2 with TRBJ2-7, with D tentatively TRBD2 (6 bases). The closer fit of TRBJ2-5 to the DNA end suggests the J call may be wrong. Germline V gives CDR1 SGHTA, CDR2 FQGNSA. The CDR3 extends over 16 amino acids. Here the CDR3 reads CASSLVGRGNGETQYF. Here the CDR3 DNA reads TGTGCCAGCAGCTTAGTAGGTCGGGGGAACGGGGAGACCCAGTACTTC.

This clonotype was seen only once. This likely comes from a read error, as the CDR3 has no conserved phenylalanine or tryptophan at its end. J is TRBJ2-7 and V is TRBV5-1; 8 nucleotides match TRBD1. After removal of 5 bases from V and 5 bases from J, the junction contained 6 bases not matched to a gene. CDR3 length equals 13 residues. CDR1 is SGHRS, CDR2 YFSETQ, per germline. CDR3 sequence reads: CASRRTGTDEQYS. The CDR3 nucleotides read TGCGCCAGCAGAAGGACAGGGACGGACGAGCAGTACTCC.

Written as DNA, the CDR3 is TGTGCCACCGGACAGGGGAGCGAGACCCAGTACTTC. Encoded protein: CATGQGSETQYF. The V and J genes are TRBV24-1 and TRBJ2-5; 9 nucleotides match TRBD1. The germline V gene has CDR1 KGHDR and CDR2 SFDVKD. CDR3 length: 12 residues. The ends lost 9 bases at V and 5 bases at J; junction bases unmatched: 3.

The chain employs TRBV15 and TRBJ2-7; 7 bases fit TRBD1. With V trimmed by 2 bases and J by 5 bases, 15 bases remained unmatched. The CDR3 has 17 amino acids. CDR1 is LNHNV and CDR2 is YYDKDF in the germline V gene (reference sequence). The CDR3 sequence is CATSRWKGASVSHEQYF. In DNA, the CDR3 is TGTGCCACCAGCAGATGGAAGGGGGCAAGTGTTTCCCACGAGCAGTACTTC.

This clonotype occurred a few times. The chain carries TRBV4-3 and TRBJ2-1, with 11 bases identical to TRBD2. J lost 5 bases, V lost 3 bases, and 9 bases had no gene match. This CDR3 spans 17 amino acids. Germline loops: CDR1 LGHNA, CDR2 YSLEER. The CDR3 spells CASSHIAGGPRNNEQFF. As DNA, the CDR3 is TGCGCCAGCAGCCACATAGCGGGGGGGCCACGGAACAATGAGCAGTTCTTC.

The V gene is TRBV6-1, the J gene TRBJ2-1; unclear D gene. The germline gives CDR1 MNHNS, CDR2 SASEGT. The length of the CDR3 is 15 residues. Trimming cost V 5 bases and J 2 bases, with 13 bases left between them. CDR3 in DNA: TGTGCCAGCAGTAACCACATGGGCCCCTACAATGAGCAGTTCTTC. Protein sequence: CASSNHMGPYNEQFF.

The chain joins TRBV27 to TRBJ2-1, with 7 bases that match TRBD1. The CDR3 is 13 residues long. The J segment lost 7 bases and the V segment lost 6 bases, leaving 6 bases of the junction unmatched. Germline loops: CDR1 MNHEY, CDR2 SMNVEV (reference sequence). Here the CDR3 reads CASRNRGVNEQFF. DNA for the CDR3: TGTGCCAGCAGAAACAGGGGAGTAAATGAGCAGTTCTTC.

The chain has TRBV7-3 and TRBJ2-1; D gene ambiguous. The germline gives CDR1 SGHTA, CDR2 FQGTGA. Trimming removed 3 bases from V and 5 bases from J, with 8 bases in between. There are 13 residues in the CDR3. CDR3 sequence: CASSFFPNNEQFF. The DNA for the CDR3 is TGTGCCAGCAGCTTTTTCCCGAACAATGAGCAGTTCTTC.

The chain uses TRBV11-2 and TRBJ2-5, with 9 bases fitting TRBD2. V was pared by 5 bases and J by 2 bases, with 6 bases of the junction left unmatched. Germline loops: CDR1 SGHAT, CDR2 FQNNGV. This CDR3 comprises 15 residues. The CDR3 DNA is TGTGCCAGCAGCCGGACTAGCGACATTCAAGAGACCCAGTACTTC. Translation: CASSRTSDIQETQYF.

The rearrangement uses TRBV3-1 and TRBJ2-3; 10 bases match TRBD2. There are 17 residues in the CDR3. The germline V gene encodes CDR1 LGHDT and CDR2 YNNKEL (reference sequence). V was pared by 1 base and J by 2 bases, with 6 bases of the junction left unmatched. The CDR3 sequence: CASSQGSGGTFTDTQYF. The CDR3 region has the DNA TGTGCCAGCAGCCAAGGTAGCGGGGGGACCTTCACAGATACGCAGTATTTT.

The J gene is TRBJ2-3, the V gene TRBV12-3 or TRBV12-4; a possible D gene is TRBD2 (6 bases). This CDR3 has 16 residues. V was cut by 1 base and J by 1 base, with 12 bases left in between. The chain's CDR3 is CASSLDSGAGTDTQYF. The CDR3 DNA reads as TGTGCCAGCAGTTTAGATAGCGGCGCGGGCACAGATACGCAGTATTTT.